Below are 27 T cell receptor beta chains sequenced from a single sample in a study of CD8 T cells in ankylosing spondylitis. TCRdb analysed the 5' RACE reads with MiXCR anew, one entry per CDR3 protein. The repertoire holds about 250,000 distinct CDR3 sequences, 30% to 35% seen once, with around 4.2% in the top ten. Sample: blood, either unsorted or a sorted T cell fraction (not recorded which). The receptors come from a male donor with ankylosing spondylitis or in good health (not recorded which).

The chain joins TRBV5-6 to TRBJ1-4, with 9 bases lining up with TRBD1. V dropped 4 bases and J dropped 8; count of bases not matched to a gene: 15. CDR1 is SGHDT, CDR2 YYEEEE, per germline. The CDR3 runs 17 residues. The CDR3 region has the DNA TGTGCCAGCAGCCTATCCGGGACAGGGTATTATTACGAAAAACTGTTTTTT. This gives the protein CASSLSGTGYYYEKLFF.

This clonotype was seen a handful of times. The J gene is TRBJ2-2, the V gene TRBV12-3 or TRBV12-4, with D possibly being TRBD1 (6 bases). The length of the CDR3 is 15 residues. V dropped 1 base and J dropped 1 base, with 7 bases sitting between them. The CDR3 DNA follows: TGTGCCAGCAGTTTAGGGACAGTGAACACCGGGGAGCTGTTTTTT. It codes for CASSLGTVNTGELFF.

This clonotype showed up just a few times. The chain employs TRBV12-3 or TRBV12-4 and TRBJ2-1; D tentatively reads TRBD1 or TRBD2 (5 bases each). This CDR3 is 16 amino acids long. V lost 2 bases to trimming and J lost 3 bases, with 14 bases between them. The chain's CDR3 is CASSLNPSRDYNEQFF. In DNA, the CDR3 is TGTGCCAGCAGTTTAAACCCTAGCAGGGACTACAATGAGCAGTTCTTC.

The gene calls are TRBV3-1 and TRBJ2-4; D is possibly TRBD1 (5 bases). The V end was cut by 4 bases, the J end by 2 bases, with 12 bases between. CDR1 and CDR2 from the germline V gene are LGHDT and YNNKEL (reference sequence). The CDR3 extends over 15 amino acids. In DNA form, the CDR3 reads TGTGCCAGCAGCCCTCTCACAGGTTCCAAAAACATTCAGTACTTC. Translated: CASSPLTGSKNIQYF.

The genes are TRBV20-1 and TRBJ2-4; D not resolved. Trimming left V 3 bases short and J 5 bases short, with 8 bases between. CDR3 length: 12 residues. Germline CDR1 DFQATT, CDR2 SNEGSKA (reference sequence). The CDR3 region is CSASPGQNIQYF. The DNA of the CDR3 is TGCAGTGCTAGCCCCGGTCAAAACATTCAGTACTTC.

J is TRBJ2-7 and V is TRBV6-2 or TRBV6-3, with 9 bases identical to TRBD1. Germline loops: CDR1 MNHEY, CDR2 SVGEGT. The CDR3 runs to 16 residues. With 4 bases clipped from V and 3 bases from J, the junction kept 10 bases outside the gene matches. CDR3 in DNA: TGTGCCAGCAGTTCCCCAACCGGGACAGGGTACTACGAGCAGTACTTC. This sequence encodes CASSSPTGTGYYEQYF.

This clonotype was observed a few times. The chain has TRBV10-3 and TRBJ2-1, with 12 bases identical to TRBD2. Germline V gene data show CDR1 as ENHRY and CDR2 as SYGVKD. The CDR3 has 16 residues. V shed 4 bases and J 9 bases; nucleotides not matched to a gene: 10. Written as DNA, the CDR3 is TGTGCCATCAGTGCGACTAGCGGGGGTCTCCCCGGTGAGCAGTTCTTC. This gives the protein CAISATSGGLPGEQFF.

This clonotype was observed a handful of times. This chain joins TRBV12-3 or TRBV12-4 and TRBJ2-5, with D perhaps matching TRBD1 or TRBD2 (5 bases each). This CDR3 comprises 14 residues. V gave up 6 bases and J gave up 5 bases, with 16 bases separating them. CDR3 residues: CASSPGGREETQYF. The CDR3 nucleotides read TGTGCCAGCAGCCCTGGTGGCAGGGAGGAGACCCAGTACTTC.

This clonotype was seen more than once but under ten times. J is TRBJ2-3 and V is TRBV6-5, with 11 nucleotides matching TRBD2. The V gene's germline CDR1 is MNHEY and CDR2 SVGAGI. Trimming removed 0 bases from V and 4 bases from J; junction bases left unmatched: 3. The CDR3 is 16 residues long. The CDR3 loop is CASSYSSGGGADTQYF. The CDR3 DNA reads as TGTGCCAGCAGTTACTCTAGCGGGGGGGGCGCAGATACGCAGTATTTT.

This clonotype was seen more than once but under ten times. This chain connects TRBV20-1 to TRBJ1-3; TRBD1 matches at 7 bases. Germline V gene data show CDR1 as DFQATT and CDR2 as SNEGSKA (reference sequence). Trimming removed 3 bases from V and 4 bases from J; junction bases left unmatched: 9. The CDR3 is made up of 15 amino acids. CDR3 nucleotide sequence: TGCAGTGCTAGGGGGGACAGCGTTGACGGAAACACCATATATTTT. It encodes CSARGDSVDGNTIYF.

The chain couples TRBV4-1 to TRBJ1-2; D is unresolved. Germline V gene data show CDR1 as MGHRA and CDR2 as YSYEKL. V dropped 0 bases and J dropped 11 bases, with 19 bases sitting between them. The length of the CDR3 is 15 residues. The CDR3 reads CASSQDRPAGRTYTF. DNA of the CDR3: TGCGCCAGCAGCCAAGATCGGCCGGCGGGCAGGACTTACACCTTC.

This clonotype was counted only a few times. The V gene is TRBV20-1, the J gene TRBJ2-6; possible D gene TRBD1, 5 bases. Trimming left V 6 bases short and J 0 bases short, with 18 bases between. In germline, CDR1 is DFQATT, CDR2 SNEGSKA (reference sequence). CDR3 size: 17 residues. CDR3 in amino acids: CSAPTASRISGANVLTF. In nucleotides, the CDR3 is TGCAGTGCCCCGACAGCCAGCCGAATCTCTGGGGCCAACGTCCTGACTTTC.

In this sample, this clonotype turned up a few times. The rearrangement joins TRBV20-1 to TRBJ2-1, with D hard to call. The CDR3 is 15 amino acids. Germline V gene sequence: CDR1 DFQATT, CDR2 SNEGSKA (reference sequence). V lost 6 bases and J lost 4, with 19 bases in between. This CDR3 is CSAQRRPFVYNEQFF. The CDR3 DNA reads as TGCAGTGCCCAACGCCGGCCATTTGTATACAATGAGCAGTTCTTC.

The chain recombines TRBV5-1 with TRBJ1-1; no reliable D call. The CDR3 runs 15 residues. Germline CDR1 reads SGHRS; CDR2 reads YFSETQ. Trimming took off 3 bases at V and 0 bases at J, with 12 bases between the two ends. The CDR3 coding sequence is TGCGCCAGCAGCTGGACCCGCTCCTTGAACACTGAAGCTTTCTTT. Translation: CASSWTRSLNTEAFF. Full variable domain (remainder filled in from reference TRBV5-1 and TRBJ1-1): KAGVTQTPRYLIKTRGQQVTLSCSPISGHRSVSWYQQTPGQGLQFLFEYFSETQRNKGNFPGRFSGRQFSNSRSEMNVSTLELGDSALYLCASSWTRSLNTEAFFGQGTRLTVV.

This clonotype was picked up a small number of times. The chain is built from TRBV15 and TRBJ2-1; D possibly corresponds to TRBD2 (5 bases). Looked up from germline, CDR1 is LNHNV and CDR2 is YYDKDF (reference sequence). CDR3 length: 14 residues. V was shortened by 6 bases and J by 9 bases, with 18 bases between the two germline ends. CDR3 loop: CATRVGPQSGEQFF. CDR3 nucleotides: TGTGCCACCAGAGTCGGACCCCAAAGCGGTGAGCAGTTCTTC.

This sequence joins TRBV10-1 and TRBJ2-5, with TRBD1 as a possible D gene (5 bases). The CDR3 extends over 13 amino acids. The V gene's germline CDR1 is WNHNN and CDR2 SYGVQD (reference sequence). Trimming removed 3 bases at V and 5 bases at J, with 10 bases between. CDR3 residues: CASSEPAGETQYF. The DNA for the CDR3 is TGCGCCAGCAGTGAACCGGCAGGGGAGACCCAGTACTTC.

This clonotype was detected only once. The rearrangement uses TRBV12-3 or TRBV12-4 and TRBJ2-1, with 9 bases identical to TRBD2. V was pared by 3 bases and J by 6 bases, with 9 bases of the junction left unmatched. The CDR3 sequence is 16 residues long. CDR3 DNA: TGTGCCAGCAGTTTGGGGGCGGGGGGGCCTCTCAATGAGCAGTTCTTC. This gives the protein CASSLGAGGPLNEQFF.

Written as DNA, the CDR3 is TGTGCCAGCAGTTACTCTGGGACAGGGGTGGAAACTGAAGCTTTCTTT. Protein: CASSYSGTGVETEAFF. The genes are TRBV6-5 and TRBJ1-1; the match to TRBD1 covers 10 bases. The CDR3 is 16 residues long. Germline assignment: CDR1 MNHEY and CDR2 SVGAGI. The V segment lost 0 bases and the J segment 5 bases; nucleotides outside the gene matches: 6.

CDR3 sequence: CASSLGQPTSTDTQYF. In DNA form, the CDR3 reads TGTGCCAGCAGCTTGGGACAGCCTACTAGCACAGATACGCAGTATTTT. V usage is TRBV11-2 and J usage is TRBJ2-3; the match to TRBD1 covers 7 bases. This CDR3 spans 16 amino acids. Germline CDR1 reads SGHAT; CDR2 reads FQNNGV. J gave up 0 bases and V 3 bases, and 6 bases lay outside the gene matches.

This chain joins TRBV4-1 and TRBJ2-7; D possibly corresponds to TRBD2 (5 bases). The CDR3 contains 14 residues. Trimming removed 0 bases at V and 4 bases at J, with 10 bases between. CDR1 MGHRA and CDR2 YSYEKL come from the germline V gene. The CDR3 here is CASSQESGGYEQYF. The CDR3 nucleotides are TGCGCCAGCAGCCAAGAATCGGGCGGGTACGAGCAGTACTTC.

This clonotype was found a few times. V is TRBV12-3 or TRBV12-4 and J is TRBJ1-5; no firm D call. CDR3 length: 12 residues. V was pared by 6 bases and J by 16 bases, with 19 bases between. The CDR3 spells CASRPTGTCTHF. CDR3 coding DNA: TGTGCCAGCAGACCTACTGGTACCTGTACCCATTTT.

Ten or more counts support this clonotype. CDR3 nucleotide sequence: TGTGCCAGCAGTTACTCCGGGGGGTCGGACGGCTACACCTTC. It specifies CASSYSGGSDGYTF. This chain uses TRBV6-5 with TRBJ1-2; tentative D call: TRBD1 (5 bases). Trimming removed 0 bases from V and 8 bases from J, with 13 bases in between. The CDR3 contains 14 residues. Germline CDR1 is MNHEY and CDR2 is SVGAGI.

The chain combines TRBV7-9 with TRBJ2-2; D ambiguous. Looked up from germline, CDR1 is SEHNR and CDR2 is FQNEAQ (reference sequence). CDR3 length: 14 amino acids. Trimming shortened V by 7 bases and J by 6 bases, and 15 bases separated the two germline ends. CDR3 loop: CASTISLSPGELFF. DNA of the CDR3: TGTGCCAGCACTATTTCCCTTTCGCCCGGGGAGCTGTTTTTT.

The chain joins TRBV7-6 to TRBJ2-7; tentative D call: TRBD2 (5 bases). CDR1 is SGHVS and CDR2 is FNYEAQ in the germline V gene. The CDR3 length is 14 residues. The V gene lost 5 bases and the J gene lost 2 bases, with 13 bases spanning the gap. DNA of the CDR3: TGTGCCAGCAGCCAGTTCCCGGGGACCTACGAGCAGTACTTC. This sequence encodes CASSQFPGTYEQYF.

The chain carries TRBV18 and TRBJ2-7; TRBD2 is a possible D gene (5 bases). Germline-derived CDR1 and CDR2 are KGHSH and LQKENI. V was shortened by 2 bases and J by 4 bases, with 9 bases between the two germline ends. The CDR3 length is 13 residues. CDR3 sequence reads: CASSPVGEYEQYF. DNA of the CDR3: TGTGCCAGCTCACCAGTGGGAGAGTACGAGCAGTACTTC.

In this sample, this clonotype turned up a few times. The chain is built from TRBV18 and TRBJ2-7; TRBD1 matches at 7 bases. CDR3 length: 11 residues. The germline V gene has CDR1 KGHSH and CDR2 LQKENI. V was clipped by 8 bases and J by 7 bases; unmatched bases: 5. DNA for the CDR3: TGTGCCAGCAGACAGGGTGAAGAGCAGTACTTC. Its protein is CASRQGEEQYF.

The J gene is TRBJ2-2, the V gene TRBV29-1, with D unclear. In germline, CDR1 is SQVTM, CDR2 ANQGSEA. Trimming removed 2 bases at V and 2 bases at J, with 6 bases between. CDR3 length: 13 residues. For the CDR3, the DNA is TGCAGCGTTGAAAAGGACAACACCGGGGAGCTGTTTTTT. Encoded protein: CSVEKDNTGELFF.